The subject of this entry is one T cell receptor (beta chain). This sample is drawn from a study of blood T cell repertoires in COVID-19. Across the study: Samples of COVID-19 (acute and convalescent) were obtained from the United States, Italy and Spain. PBMCs, B-cell-depleted T cells, or T cells provided the cDNA or gDNA that made up the material.

In the authors' methods: Estimates of nucleated cell counts were drawn from the amplification of reference gene primers. Measured with immunoSEQ multiplex PCR; TCRdb has only the in-frame clones, and not every one. The D gene and trimming were derived from the DNA, and the V and J assignments and clone size from that table. This repertoire shows roughly 250,000 clones, over 80% found once; its top ten account for roughly 6.4%. There are 14 residues in the CDR3. V shed 8 bases, J shed 6 bases, and the junction held 7 bases outside the gene matches. CDR1 and CDR2 (germline): SNHLY, FYNNEI. The gene calls are TRBV2 and TRBJ1-3, with 10 bases identical to TRBD1. The TCR comes from a woman in her fifties or sixties with active or convalescent COVID-19. Sequencing was done on a sample of peripheral blood. In nucleotides, the CDR3 is TGTGCCAGCCGTTGGGACAGGGGTAAAAACACCATATATTTT. Translation: CASRWDRGKNTIYF.